Here is one T cell receptor beta chain with its context. Its antigen is still unknown. The sample belongs to a study of graft-versus-host responses after intestinal transplantation. Broader study findings: Recipient marrow held GvH clones, some first seen in ileum or blood.

The assay was immunoSEQ multiplex PCR, and TCRdb's table has in-frame clones only and misses some. The data contain about 130,000 clones, about 92% of them singletons. Trimming took 1 base from V and 5 from J; bases not matched to a gene: 8. The germline V gene encodes CDR1 SGHKS and CDR2 YYEKEE (reference sequence). The CDR3 totals 16 residues. The TCR comes from a human donor who received an intestinal transplant. The input for sequencing was unstimulated CD4+ T cells sorted from spleen or lymph node cells, taken before intestinal transplant. The chain is built from TRBV5-5 and TRBJ2-5; 10 bases are shared with TRBD2. In DNA, the CDR3 is TGTGCCAGCAGCTTGCCCAGCGGGGGGGCACGGGAGACCCAGTACTTC. Protein sequence: CASSLPSGGARETQYF.